This T cell receptor beta chain is drawn from a study of T cell repertoires in cytomegalovirus infection. Study-wide background: Well-studied HLA-B-restricted CMV epitopes were used in the study alongside recently identified HLA-C-restricted ones. It was the public TCR beta signatures that indicated both CMV infection and matching HLA type.

The study, taken as a whole, reports: Predominance within the ex vivo response was attributable to HLA-C-restricted CMV-specific TCR beta clonotypes. Identification of carriers of CMV plus the relevant HLA was performed using cumulative public TCR beta family frequency.

Remarks on this clonotype: Its antigen is currently unknown.

From the reads, TCRdb called clonotypes with MiXCR, one entry per CDR3 protein. This sample has about a million distinct CDR3 sequences; approximately 33% occur once, and the top ten carry around an eighth. Trimming at V came to 4 bases and at J to 3 bases, leaving 5 bases not matched to a gene. The CDR3 has 16 residues. CDR1 and CDR2 from the germline V gene are MNHNY and SVGAGI (reference sequence). The sequenced sample was cultured CD8+ T cells from PBMCs, obtained from culture after CMV antigen stimulation. The rearrangement uses TRBV6-6 and TRBJ2-5, with TRBD2 identical over 13 bases. The receptor's source is a human donor in good health (CMV status not recorded). Some clones in this sample may be carry-over from other donors' samples. CDR3 loop: CASSSGLAGAKETQYF. CDR3 nucleotides: TGTGCCAGCAGTTCAGGACTAGCGGGGGCTAAAGAGACCCAGTACTTC.